Listed below are T cell receptor beta chains from one sample, sequenced in a study of cytomegalovirus exposure and HLA in healthy donors. This table comes from immunoSEQ multiplex PCR, and its TCRdb copy is limited to in-frame clones, with some not included. The sample has about 160,000 clones; nearly 80% are singletons. Sequencing was done on a sample of PBMCs. Source of these receptors: a man younger than 35 in good health and CMV-seropositive. The CDR3 runs from the conserved cysteine through the conserved F or W. A D gene is named only where the DNA matches it firmly.

v_call: TRBV19; j_call: TRBJ2-3; d_call: NA; cdr3_aa: CASSPSGMSTDTQYF; cdr3_nt: TGTGCCAGTAGTCCATCAGGGATGAGCACAGATACGCAGTATTTT
v_call: TRBV7-9; j_call: TRBJ1-1; d_call: NA; cdr3_aa: CSSSPDEAFF; cdr3_nt: TGTTCCAGCAGCCCAGATGAAGCTTTCTTT
v_call: TRBV2; j_call: TRBJ2-7; d_call: NA; cdr3_aa: CASSEDQYRVSYEQYF; cdr3_nt: TGTGCCAGCAGTGAGGACCAGTACAGGGTCTCGTACGAGCAGTACTTC
v_call: TRBV9; j_call: TRBJ2-1; d_call: NA; cdr3_aa: CASSLTSWPYNEQFF; cdr3_nt: TGTGCCAGCAGCTTGACTTCTTGGCCGTACAATGAGCAGTTCTTC
v_call: TRBV4-2; j_call: TRBJ1-4; d_call: NA; cdr3_aa: CASSPGGIIDNEKLFF; cdr3_nt: TGTGCCAGCAGCCCGGGGGGGATTATAGATAATGAAAAACTGTTTTTT
v_call: TRBV30; j_call: TRBJ2-7; d_call: NA; cdr3_aa: CAWRPDSYEQYF; cdr3_nt: TGTGCCTGGAGGCCCGACAGCTACGAGCAGTACTTC
v_call: TRBV7-2; j_call: TRBJ2-3; d_call: TRBD2; cdr3_aa: CASSRSSGGLGDTQYF; cdr3_nt: TGTGCCAGCAGTCGATCTAGCGGGGGTTTGGGAGATACGCAGTATTTT
v_call: TRBV19; j_call: TRBJ1-2; d_call: NA; cdr3_aa: CASSTPGGGNYGYTF; cdr3_nt: TGTGCCAGTAGTACCCCAGGAGGAGGTAACTATGGCTACACCTTC
v_call: TRBV14; j_call: TRBJ1-2; d_call: NA; cdr3_aa: CASSQGPRQGDYGYTF; cdr3_nt: TGTGCCAGCAGCCAAGGTCCTCGGCAGGGTGACTATGGCTACACCTTC
v_call: TRBV5-1; j_call: TRBJ1-4; d_call: TRBD1; cdr3_aa: CASSQQQGGANEKLFF; cdr3_nt: TGCGCCAGCAGCCAACAACAGGGGGGCGCTAATGAAAAACTGTTTTTT
v_call: TRBV6-6; j_call: TRBJ2-5; d_call: NA; cdr3_aa: CASSYSEETQYF; cdr3_nt: TGTGCCAGCAGTTACAGCGAAGAGACCCAGTACTTC
v_call: TRBV7-6; j_call: TRBJ2-7; d_call: NA; cdr3_aa: CASSLGLAKSYEQYF; cdr3_nt: TGTGCCAGCAGCTTAGGTCTAGCGAAATCCTACGAGCAGTACTTC
v_call: TRBV27; j_call: TRBJ2-1; d_call: NA; cdr3_aa: CASKARLTYNEQFF; cdr3_nt: TGTGCCAGCAAGGCAAGACTAACCTACAATGAGCAGTTCTTC
v_call: TRBV7-2; j_call: TRBJ2-1; d_call: NA; cdr3_aa: CASSSLGREDEQFF; cdr3_nt: TGTGCCAGCAGCTCCCTAGGCAGGGAAGATGAGCAGTTCTTC
v_call: TRBV7-9; j_call: TRBJ2-1; d_call: TRBD1; cdr3_aa: CASSSGQVPYNEQFF; cdr3_nt: TGTGCCAGCAGCTCTGGACAGGTCCCCTACAATGAGCAGTTCTTC
v_call: TRBV10-1; j_call: TRBJ2-5; d_call: TRBD1; cdr3_aa: CASSHQGAETQYF; cdr3_nt: TGCGCCAGCAGCCATCAGGGGGCAGAGACCCAGTACTTC
v_call: TRBV7-7; j_call: TRBJ2-5; d_call: NA; cdr3_aa: CASSLGLGVETQYF; cdr3_nt: TGTGCCAGCAGCTTAGGGCTAGGGGTGGAGACCCAGTACTTC
v_call: TRBV9; j_call: TRBJ2-1; d_call: NA; cdr3_aa: CASSFHGLGNEQFF; cdr3_nt: TGTGCCAGCAGCTTCCACGGACTTGGCAATGAGCAGTTCTTC
v_call: TRBV6-5; j_call: TRBJ2-1; d_call: TRBD2; cdr3_aa: CASSYSNGGAREQFF; cdr3_nt: TGTGCCAGCAGTTACTCGAACGGGGGGGCCCGGGAGCAGTTCTTC
v_call: TRBV25-1; j_call: TRBJ2-5; d_call: TRBD1; cdr3_aa: CASSDGTAETQYF; cdr3_nt: TGTGCCAGCAGTGACGGGACAGCCGAGACCCAGTACTTC
v_call: TRBV11-2; j_call: TRBJ2-7; d_call: NA; cdr3_aa: CASSLRGYEQYF; cdr3_nt: TGTGCCAGCAGCCTCCGCGGTTATGAGCAGTACTTC
v_call: TRBV6-5; j_call: TRBJ2-7; d_call: TRBD1; cdr3_aa: CASSPDRGGRSEQYF; cdr3_nt: TGTGCCAGCAGTCCCGACAGGGGCGGGCGTTCGGAGCAGTACTTC
v_call: TRBV19; j_call: TRBJ2-6; d_call: NA; cdr3_aa: CASSIGAFSGANGLTF; cdr3_nt: TGTGCCAGTAGTATAGGGGCGTTCTCTGGGGCCAACGGCCTGACTTTC
v_call: TRBV30; j_call: TRBJ1-5; d_call: TRBD1; cdr3_aa: CAYRQGANQPQHF; cdr3_nt: TGTGCCTACAGACAGGGGGCGAATCAGCCCCAGCATTTT
v_call: TRBV19; j_call: TRBJ2-1; d_call: TRBD1; cdr3_aa: CASSIDRGLATEQFF; cdr3_nt: TGTGCCAGTAGTATAGACAGGGGGCTAGCTACTGAGCAGTTCTTC
v_call: TRBV5-4; j_call: TRBJ2-5; d_call: NA; cdr3_aa: CASSLEGGGQETQYF; cdr3_nt: TGTGCCAGCAGCTTGGAGGGAGGTGGACAAGAGACCCAGTACTTC
v_call: TRBV19; j_call: TRBJ2-2; d_call: TRBD2; cdr3_aa: CASSIAGGHTGELFF; cdr3_nt: TGTGCCAGTAGTATCGCGGGGGGGCACACCGGGGAGCTGTTTTTT